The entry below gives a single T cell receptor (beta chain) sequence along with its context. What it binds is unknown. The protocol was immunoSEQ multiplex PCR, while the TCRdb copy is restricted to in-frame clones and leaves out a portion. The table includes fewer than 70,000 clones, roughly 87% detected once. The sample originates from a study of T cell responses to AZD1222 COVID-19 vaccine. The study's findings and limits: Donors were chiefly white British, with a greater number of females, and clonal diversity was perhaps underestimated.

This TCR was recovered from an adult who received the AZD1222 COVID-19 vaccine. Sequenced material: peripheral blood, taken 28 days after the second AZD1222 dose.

As DNA, the CDR3 is TGTGCCAGCAGGACAGGGTCGGATACGCAGTATTTT. Amino acids: CASRTGSDTQYF. The rearrangement uses TRBV6-6 and TRBJ2-3, with 7 nucleotides matching TRBD1. The germline gives CDR1 MNHNY, CDR2 SVGAGI (reference sequence). The CDR3 covers 12 residues. J gave up 6 bases and V 6 bases, and 3 bases lay outside the gene matches.